This TCR beta chain derives from a study of blood T cell repertoires in COVID-19. About the study: PBMCs, B-cell-depleted T cells, or T cells provided the cDNA or gDNA that made up the material.

CDR1 is MGHDK, CDR2 SYGVNS, per germline. J gave up 4 bases and V 8 bases, and 4 bases lay outside the gene matches. The CDR3 sequence is 12 residues long. This clone was counted only a few times. The assay was immunoSEQ multiplex PCR, and TCRdb's table has in-frame clones only and misses some. The sample has about 220,000 clones; 65% to 90% are singletons. The genes are TRBV25-1 and TRBJ1-2, with TRBD1 matching over 7 bases. The sample was peripheral blood. This receptor was obtained from a woman in her 70s with COVID-19, enrolled during active disease. The CDR3 loop is CASWDRGYGYTF. The CDR3 DNA reads as TGTGCCAGCTGGGACAGAGGCTATGGCTACACCTTC.